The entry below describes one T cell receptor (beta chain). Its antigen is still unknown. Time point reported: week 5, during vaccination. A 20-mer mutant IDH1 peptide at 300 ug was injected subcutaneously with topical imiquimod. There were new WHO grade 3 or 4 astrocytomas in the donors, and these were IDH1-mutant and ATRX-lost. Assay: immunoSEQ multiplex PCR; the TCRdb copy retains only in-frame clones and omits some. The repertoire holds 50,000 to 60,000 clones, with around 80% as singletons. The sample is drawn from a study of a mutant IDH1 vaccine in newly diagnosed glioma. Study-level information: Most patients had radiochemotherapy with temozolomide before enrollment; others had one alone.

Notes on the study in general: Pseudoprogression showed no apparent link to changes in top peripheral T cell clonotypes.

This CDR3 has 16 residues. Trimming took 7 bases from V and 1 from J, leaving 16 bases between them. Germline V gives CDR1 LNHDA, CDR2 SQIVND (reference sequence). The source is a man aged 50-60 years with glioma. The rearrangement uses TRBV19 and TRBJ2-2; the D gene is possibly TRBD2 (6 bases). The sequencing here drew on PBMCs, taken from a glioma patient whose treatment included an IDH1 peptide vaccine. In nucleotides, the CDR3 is TGTGCCAGTACCGCGCCGGGACTGCTGAACACCGGGGAGCTGTTTTTT. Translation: CASTAPGLLNTGELFF.